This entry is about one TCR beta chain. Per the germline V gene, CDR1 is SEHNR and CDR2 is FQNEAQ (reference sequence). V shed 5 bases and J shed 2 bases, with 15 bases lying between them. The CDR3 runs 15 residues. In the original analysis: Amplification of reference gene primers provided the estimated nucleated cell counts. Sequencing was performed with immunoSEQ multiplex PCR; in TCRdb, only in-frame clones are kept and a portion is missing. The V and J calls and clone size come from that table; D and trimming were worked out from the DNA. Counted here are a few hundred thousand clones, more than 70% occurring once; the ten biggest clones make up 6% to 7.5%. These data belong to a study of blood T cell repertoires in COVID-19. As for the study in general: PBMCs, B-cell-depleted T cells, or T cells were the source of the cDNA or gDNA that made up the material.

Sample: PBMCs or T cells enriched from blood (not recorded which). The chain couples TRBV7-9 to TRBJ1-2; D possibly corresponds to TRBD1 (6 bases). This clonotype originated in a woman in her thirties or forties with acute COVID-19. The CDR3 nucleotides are TGTGCCAGCAGCCCCAGATCAGGACAGAACTATGGCTACACCTTC. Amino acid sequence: CASSPRSGQNYGYTF. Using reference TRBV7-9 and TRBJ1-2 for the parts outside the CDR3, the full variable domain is DTGVSQNPRHKITKRGQNVTFRCDPISEHNRLYWYRQTLGQGPEFLTYFQNEAQLEKSRLLSDRFSAERPKGSFSTLEIQRTEQGDSAMYLCASSPRSGQNYGYTFGSGTRLTVV.